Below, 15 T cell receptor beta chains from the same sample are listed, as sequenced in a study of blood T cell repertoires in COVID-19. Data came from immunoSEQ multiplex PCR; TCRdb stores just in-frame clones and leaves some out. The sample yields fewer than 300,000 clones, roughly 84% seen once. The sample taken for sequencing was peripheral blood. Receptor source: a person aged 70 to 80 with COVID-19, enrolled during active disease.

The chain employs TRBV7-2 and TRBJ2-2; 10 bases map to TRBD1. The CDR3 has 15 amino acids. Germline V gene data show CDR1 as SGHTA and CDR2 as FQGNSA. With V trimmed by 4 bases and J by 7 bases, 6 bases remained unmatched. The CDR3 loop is CASSSRTGGNGELFF. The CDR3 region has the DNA TGTGCCAGCAGCTCTCGGACAGGGGGTAACGGGGAGCTGTTTTTT.

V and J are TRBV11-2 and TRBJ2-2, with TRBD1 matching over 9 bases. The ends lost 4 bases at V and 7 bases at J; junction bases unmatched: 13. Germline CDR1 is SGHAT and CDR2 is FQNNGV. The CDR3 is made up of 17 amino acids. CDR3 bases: TGTGCCAGCAGCTCCCACAGGGGGCAATCGGTAGGCGGGGAGCTGTTTTTT. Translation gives CASSSHRGQSVGGELFF.

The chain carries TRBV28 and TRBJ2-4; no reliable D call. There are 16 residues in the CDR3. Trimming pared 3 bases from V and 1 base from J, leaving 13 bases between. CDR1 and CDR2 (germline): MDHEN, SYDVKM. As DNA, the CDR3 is TGTGCCAGCAGTTTTAGTGAGCAGAGGGCCAAAAACATTCAGTACTTC. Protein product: CASSFSEQRAKNIQYF.

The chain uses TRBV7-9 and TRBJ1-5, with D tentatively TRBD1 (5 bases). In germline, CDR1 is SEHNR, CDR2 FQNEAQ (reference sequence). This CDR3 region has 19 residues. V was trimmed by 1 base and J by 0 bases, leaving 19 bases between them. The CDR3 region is CASSLDLSWGRDSNQPQHF. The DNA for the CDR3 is TGTGCCAGCAGCTTAGATTTAAGTTGGGGCAGGGATAGCAATCAGCCCCAGCATTTT.

Here the CDR3 reads CSVAGVGHGYTF. CDR3 bases: TGCAGCGTGGCAGGGGTTGGCCATGGCTACACCTTC. The chain links TRBV29-1 to TRBJ1-2; D is possibly TRBD1 (6 bases). Germline V gene sequence: CDR1 SQVTM, CDR2 ANQGSEA. Trimming shortened V by 6 bases and J by 6 bases, and 14 bases separated the two germline ends. The CDR3 sequence is 12 residues long.

The CDR3 region has the DNA TGTGCCAGCAGTGAACGTGGAGGTTCTTCTCTCCACTTT. The encoded protein is CASSERGGSSLHF. The chain is built from TRBV6-1 and TRBJ1-6, with D unresolved. Germline V gene lookup returns CDR1 MNHNS and CDR2 SASEGT. The CDR3 consists of 13 residues. V was shortened by 2 bases and J by 16 bases, with 15 bases between the two germline ends.

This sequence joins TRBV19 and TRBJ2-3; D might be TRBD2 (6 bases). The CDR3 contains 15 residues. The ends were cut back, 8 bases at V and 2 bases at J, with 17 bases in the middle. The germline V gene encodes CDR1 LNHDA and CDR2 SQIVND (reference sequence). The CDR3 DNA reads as TGTGCCAGTTCTCCCGCCGGGGGATCCACAGATACGCAGTATTTT. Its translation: CASSPAGGSTDTQYF.

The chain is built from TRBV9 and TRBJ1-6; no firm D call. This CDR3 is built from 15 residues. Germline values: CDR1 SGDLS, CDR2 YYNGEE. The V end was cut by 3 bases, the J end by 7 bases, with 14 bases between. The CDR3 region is CASSARQITNSPLHF. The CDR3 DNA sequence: TGTGCCAGCAGCGCTCGTCAGATTACAAATTCACCCCTCCACTTT.

CDR3: CASSLRGPGQGRDEQFF. Written as DNA, the CDR3 is TGTGCCAGCAGCCTCCGGGGCCCCGGCCAGGGGAGGGATGAGCAGTTCTTC. J is TRBJ2-1 and V is TRBV6-2 or TRBV6-3, with a tentative D call TRBD2 (7 bases). V lost 6 bases, J lost 8 bases, and 26 bases lay in between. The CDR3 is 17 residues long. Germline CDR1 MNHEY, CDR2 SVGEGT.

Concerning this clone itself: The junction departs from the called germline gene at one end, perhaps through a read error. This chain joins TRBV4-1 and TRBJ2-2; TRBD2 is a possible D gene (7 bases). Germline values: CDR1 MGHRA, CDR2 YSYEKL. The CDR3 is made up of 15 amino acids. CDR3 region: CASSQRQEGSGEPFF. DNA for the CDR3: TGCGCCAGTTCGCAGAGACAGGAGGGCAGCGGGGAGCCGTTTTTT.

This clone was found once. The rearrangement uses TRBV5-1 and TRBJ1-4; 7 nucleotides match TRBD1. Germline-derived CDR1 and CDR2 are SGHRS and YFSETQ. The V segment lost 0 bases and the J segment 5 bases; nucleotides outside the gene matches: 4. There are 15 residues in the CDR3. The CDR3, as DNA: TGCGCCAGCAGCTTGGCTTCCAGGGGGAATGAAAAACTGTTTTTT. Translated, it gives CASSLASRGNEKLFF.

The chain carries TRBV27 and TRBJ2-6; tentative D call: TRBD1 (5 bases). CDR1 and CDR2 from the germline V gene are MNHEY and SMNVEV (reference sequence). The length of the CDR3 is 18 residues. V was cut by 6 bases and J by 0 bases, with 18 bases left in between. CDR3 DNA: TGTGCCAGCAGCACTCGAAATTCAGGGATCTCTGGGGCCAACGTCCTGACTTTC. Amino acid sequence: CASSTRNSGISGANVLTF.

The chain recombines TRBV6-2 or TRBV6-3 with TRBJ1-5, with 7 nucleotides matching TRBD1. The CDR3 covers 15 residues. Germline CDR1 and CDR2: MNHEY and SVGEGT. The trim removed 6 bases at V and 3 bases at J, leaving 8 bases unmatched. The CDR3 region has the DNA TGTGCCAGCAGCGACAGGGCAGGGAACAATCAGCCCCAGCATTTT. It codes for CASSDRAGNNQPQHF.

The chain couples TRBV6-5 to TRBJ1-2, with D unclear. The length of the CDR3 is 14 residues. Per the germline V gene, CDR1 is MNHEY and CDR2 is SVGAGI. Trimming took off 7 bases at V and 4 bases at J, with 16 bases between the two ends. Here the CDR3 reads CASNPSGYGYGYTF. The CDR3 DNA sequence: TGTGCCAGCAACCCATCGGGATACGGCTATGGCTACACCTTC.

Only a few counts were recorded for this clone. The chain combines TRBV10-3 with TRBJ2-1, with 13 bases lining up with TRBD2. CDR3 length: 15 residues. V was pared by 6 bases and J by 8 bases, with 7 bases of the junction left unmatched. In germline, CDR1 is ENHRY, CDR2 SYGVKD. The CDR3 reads CAIRRGLAGKDEQFF. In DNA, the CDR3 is TGTGCCATCAGGAGGGGACTAGCGGGAAAGGATGAGCAGTTCTTC.